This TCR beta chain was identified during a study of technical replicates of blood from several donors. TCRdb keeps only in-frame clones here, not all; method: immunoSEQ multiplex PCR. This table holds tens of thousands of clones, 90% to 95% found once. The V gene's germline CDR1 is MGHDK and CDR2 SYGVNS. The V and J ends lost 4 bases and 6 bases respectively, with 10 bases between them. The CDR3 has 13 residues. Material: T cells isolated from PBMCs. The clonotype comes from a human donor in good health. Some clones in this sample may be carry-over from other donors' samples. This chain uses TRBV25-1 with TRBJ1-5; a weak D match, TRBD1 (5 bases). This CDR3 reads CASSGFQGQPQHF. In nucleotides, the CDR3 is TGTGCCAGCAGTGGTTTCCAGGGTCAGCCCCAGCATTTT.